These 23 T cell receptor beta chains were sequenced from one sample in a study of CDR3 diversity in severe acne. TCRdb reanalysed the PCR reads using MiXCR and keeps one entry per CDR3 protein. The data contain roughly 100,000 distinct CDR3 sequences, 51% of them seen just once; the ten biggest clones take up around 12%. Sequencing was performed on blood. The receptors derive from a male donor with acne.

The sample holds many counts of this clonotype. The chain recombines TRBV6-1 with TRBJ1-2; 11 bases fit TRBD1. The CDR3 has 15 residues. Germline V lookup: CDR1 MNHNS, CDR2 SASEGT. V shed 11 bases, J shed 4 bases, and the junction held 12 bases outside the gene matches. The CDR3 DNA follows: TGTGCCGCCGCCGGGGGGACAGGGGGTGGCTATGGCTACACCTTC. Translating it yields CAAAGGTGGGYGYTF.

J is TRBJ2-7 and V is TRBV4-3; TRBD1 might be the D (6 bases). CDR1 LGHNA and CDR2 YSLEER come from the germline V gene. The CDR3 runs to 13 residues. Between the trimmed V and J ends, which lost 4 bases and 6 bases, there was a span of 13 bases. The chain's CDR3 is CASSPAGVSEQYF. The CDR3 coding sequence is TGCGCCAGCAGCCCCGCAGGGGTTAGCGAGCAGTACTTC.

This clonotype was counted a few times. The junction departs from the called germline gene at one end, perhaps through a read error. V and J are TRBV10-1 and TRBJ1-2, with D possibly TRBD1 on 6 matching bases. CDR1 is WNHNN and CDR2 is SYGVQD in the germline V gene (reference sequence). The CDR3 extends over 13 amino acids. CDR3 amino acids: CASSYSPGDGYTF. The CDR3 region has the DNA TGTGCCAGCAGTTACTCTCCAGGGGATGGCTACACCTTC.

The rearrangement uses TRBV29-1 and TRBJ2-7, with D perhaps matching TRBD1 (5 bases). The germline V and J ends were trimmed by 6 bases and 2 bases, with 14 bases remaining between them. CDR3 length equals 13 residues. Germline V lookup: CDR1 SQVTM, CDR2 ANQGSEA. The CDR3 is CSVVRDSTYEQYF. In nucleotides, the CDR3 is TGCAGCGTGGTCCGCGACAGTACCTACGAGCAGTACTTC.

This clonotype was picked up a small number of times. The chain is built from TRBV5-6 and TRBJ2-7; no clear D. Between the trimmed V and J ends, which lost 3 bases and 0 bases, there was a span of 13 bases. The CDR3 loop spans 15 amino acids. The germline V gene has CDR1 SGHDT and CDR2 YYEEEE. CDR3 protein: CASSSDLGRSYEQYF. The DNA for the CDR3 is TGTGCCAGCAGCTCAGACCTCGGCCGCTCCTACGAGCAGTACTTC.

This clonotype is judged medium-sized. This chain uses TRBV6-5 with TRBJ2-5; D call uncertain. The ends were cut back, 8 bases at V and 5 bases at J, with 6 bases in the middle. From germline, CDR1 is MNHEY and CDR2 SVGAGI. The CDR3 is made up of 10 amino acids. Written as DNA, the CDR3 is TGTGCCAGCGGGGTCGAGACCCAGTACTTC. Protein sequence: CASGVETQYF.

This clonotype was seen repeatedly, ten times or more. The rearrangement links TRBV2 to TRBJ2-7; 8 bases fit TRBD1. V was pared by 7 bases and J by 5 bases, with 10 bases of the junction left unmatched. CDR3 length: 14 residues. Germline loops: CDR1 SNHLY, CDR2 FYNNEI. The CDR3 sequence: CASNLDRVSDEQYF. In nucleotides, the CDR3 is TGTGCCAGCAACCTGGACAGGGTGTCTGACGAGCAGTACTTC.

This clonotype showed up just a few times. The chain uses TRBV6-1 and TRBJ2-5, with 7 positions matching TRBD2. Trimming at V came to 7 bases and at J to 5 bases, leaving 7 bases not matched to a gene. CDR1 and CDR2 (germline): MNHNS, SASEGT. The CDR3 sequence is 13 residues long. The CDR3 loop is CASKRGSLETQYF. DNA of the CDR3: TGTGCCAGCAAGCGGGGTAGCTTGGAGACCCAGTACTTC.

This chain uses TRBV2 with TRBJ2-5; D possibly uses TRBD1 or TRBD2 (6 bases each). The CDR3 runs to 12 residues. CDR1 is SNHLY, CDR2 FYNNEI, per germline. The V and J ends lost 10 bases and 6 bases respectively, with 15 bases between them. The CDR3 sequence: CATLGGLQTQYF. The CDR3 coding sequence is TGTGCCACCCTAGGGGGACTGCAGACCCAGTACTTC. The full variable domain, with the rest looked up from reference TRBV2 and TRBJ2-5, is EPEVTQTPSHQVTQMGQEVILRCVPISNHLYFYWYRQILGQKVEFLVSFYNNEISEKSEIFDDQFSVERPDGSNFTLKIRSTKLEDSAMYFCATLGGLQTQYFGPGTRLLVL.

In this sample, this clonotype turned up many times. DNA of the CDR3: TGCAGTGCTAAACAGGGGAGCAATCAGCCCCAGCATTTT. The encoded protein is CSAKQGSNQPQHF. The V gene is TRBV20-1, the J gene TRBJ1-5; 7 bases fit TRBD1. Per germline, CDR1 DFQATT and CDR2 SNEGSKA (reference sequence). The CDR3 has 13 amino acids. Trimming cost V 4 bases and J 1 base; bases outside gene matches: 1.

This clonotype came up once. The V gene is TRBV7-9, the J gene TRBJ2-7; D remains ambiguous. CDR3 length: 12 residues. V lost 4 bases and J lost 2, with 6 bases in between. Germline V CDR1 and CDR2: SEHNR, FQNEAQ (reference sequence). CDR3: CASSSDPYEQYF. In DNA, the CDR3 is TGTGCCAGCAGCTCCGACCCCTACGAGCAGTACTTC.

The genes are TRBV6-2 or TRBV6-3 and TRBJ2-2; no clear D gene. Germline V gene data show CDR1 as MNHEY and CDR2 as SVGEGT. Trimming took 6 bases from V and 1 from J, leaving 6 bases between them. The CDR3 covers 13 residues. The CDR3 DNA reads TGTGCCAGCAGCTCAGGGAACACCGGGGAGCTGTTTTTT. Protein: CASSSGNTGELFF.

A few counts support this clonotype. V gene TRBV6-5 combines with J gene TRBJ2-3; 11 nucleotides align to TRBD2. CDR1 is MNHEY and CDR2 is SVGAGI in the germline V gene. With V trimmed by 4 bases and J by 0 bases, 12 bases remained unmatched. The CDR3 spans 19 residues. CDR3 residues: CASSSPLTSGVPSTDTQYF. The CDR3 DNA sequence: TGTGCCAGCAGTTCTCCTCTGACTAGCGGGGTCCCTAGCACAGATACGCAGTATTTT.

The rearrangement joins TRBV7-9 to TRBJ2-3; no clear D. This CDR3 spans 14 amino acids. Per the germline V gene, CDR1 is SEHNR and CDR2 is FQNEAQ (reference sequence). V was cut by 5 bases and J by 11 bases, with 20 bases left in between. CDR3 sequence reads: CASSPSFPYNEQYF. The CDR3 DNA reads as TGTGCCAGCAGCCCTAGTTTCCCCTACAATGAGCAGTATTTT.

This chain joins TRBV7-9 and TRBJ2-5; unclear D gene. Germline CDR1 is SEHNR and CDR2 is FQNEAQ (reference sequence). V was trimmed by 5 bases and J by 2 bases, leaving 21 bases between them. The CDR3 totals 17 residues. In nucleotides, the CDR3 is TGTGCCAGCAGCCAAGATCCGTCGATGTGGAAACAAGAGACCCAGTACTTC. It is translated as CASSQDPSMWKQETQYF. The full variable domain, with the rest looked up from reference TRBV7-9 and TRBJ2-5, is DTGVSQNPRHKITKRGQNVTFRCDPISEHNRLYWYRQTLGQGPEFLTYFQNEAQLEKSRLLSDRFSAERPKGSFSTLEIQRTEQGDSAMYLCASSQDPSMWKQETQYFGPGTRLLVL.

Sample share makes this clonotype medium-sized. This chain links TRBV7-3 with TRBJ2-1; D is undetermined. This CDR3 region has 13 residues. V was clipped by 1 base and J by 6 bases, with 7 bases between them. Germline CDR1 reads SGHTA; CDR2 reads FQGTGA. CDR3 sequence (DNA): TGTGCCAGCAGCTTAATAGTCGGCAATGAGCAGTTCTTC. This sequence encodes CASSLIVGNEQFF.

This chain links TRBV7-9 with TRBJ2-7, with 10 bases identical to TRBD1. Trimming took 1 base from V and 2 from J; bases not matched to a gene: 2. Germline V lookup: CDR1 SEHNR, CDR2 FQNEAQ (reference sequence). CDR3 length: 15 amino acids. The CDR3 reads CASSLGGTGAYEQYF. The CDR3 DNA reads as TGTGCCAGCAGCTTAGGGGGGACAGGGGCCTACGAGCAGTACTTC.

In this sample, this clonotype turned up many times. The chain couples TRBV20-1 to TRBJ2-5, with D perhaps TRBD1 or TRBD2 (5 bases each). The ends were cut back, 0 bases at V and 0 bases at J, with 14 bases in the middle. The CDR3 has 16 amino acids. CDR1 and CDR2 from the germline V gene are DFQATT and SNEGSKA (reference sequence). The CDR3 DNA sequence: TGCAGTGCTAGAGATACAGGACTCCTGTACCAAGAGACCCAGTACTTC. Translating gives CSARDTGLLYQETQYF.

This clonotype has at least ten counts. The CDR3 spells CASSFPDSPYEQYF. For the CDR3, the DNA is TGTGCCAGCAGTTTCCCGGACAGCCCCTACGAGCAGTACTTC. The genes are TRBV6-6 and TRBJ2-7; tentative D call: TRBD1 (6 bases). The CDR3 runs 14 residues. Germline values: CDR1 MNHNY, CDR2 SVGAGI (reference sequence). V gave up 4 bases and J gave up 2 bases, with 12 bases separating them.

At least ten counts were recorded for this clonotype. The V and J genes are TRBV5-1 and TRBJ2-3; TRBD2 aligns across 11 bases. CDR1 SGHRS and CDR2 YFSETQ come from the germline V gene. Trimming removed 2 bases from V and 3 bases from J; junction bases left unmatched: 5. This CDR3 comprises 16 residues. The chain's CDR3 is CASSLLAGGLTDTQYF. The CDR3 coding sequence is TGCGCCAGCAGCTTATTAGCGGGAGGGCTTACAGATACGCAGTATTTT.

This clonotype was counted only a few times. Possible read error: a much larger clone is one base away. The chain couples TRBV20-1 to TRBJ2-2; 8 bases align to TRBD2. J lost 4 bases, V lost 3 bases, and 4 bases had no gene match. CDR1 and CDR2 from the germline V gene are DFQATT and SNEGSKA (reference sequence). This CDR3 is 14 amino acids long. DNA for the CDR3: TGCAGTGCTAGCGGGAGGGCCGGCACCGGGGAGCTGTTTTTT. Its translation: CSASGRAGTGELFF.

The DNA of the CDR3 is TGCGCCAGCAGCCTTGGACTAGCGGGAGGGTTCTACGAGCAGTACTTC. Encoded protein: CASSLGLAGGFYEQYF. J is TRBJ2-7 and V is TRBV4-1, with TRBD2 matching over 15 bases. Unmatched junction bases numbered 4, after V lost 4 bases and J lost 3 bases. In germline, CDR1 is MGHRA, CDR2 YSYEKL. The CDR3 extends over 16 amino acids.

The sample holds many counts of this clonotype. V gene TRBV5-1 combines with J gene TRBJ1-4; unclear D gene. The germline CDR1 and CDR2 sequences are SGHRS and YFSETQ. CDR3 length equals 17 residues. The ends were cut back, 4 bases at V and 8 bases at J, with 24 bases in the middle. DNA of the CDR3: TGCGCCAGCAGCCCCGCAAACGATCTAAGCAGAGACGAAAAACTGTTTTTT. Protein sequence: CASSPANDLSRDEKLFF.